This TCR beta chain originates from a study of shared clonotypes between healthy human individuals. Study observations and caveats: When compared with the clonotypes that were shared by all four sorted-subset donors, the non-shared clonotypes turned out to have lower generation probabilities.

CD8 cells classed as naive were CD45RO-negative and positively selected for CCR7, excluding terminally differentiated effector memory CD45RA+ cells. Healthy adults negative for HIV, lacking recent acute infections or vaccinations, served as donors. In the source study's methods: Junction-only sequences without quality scores came from ImmunoSEQ, so filtering differed. This table comes from immunoSEQ multiplex PCR, and its TCRdb copy is limited to in-frame clones, with some not included. The D gene and trimming were derived from the DNA, and the V and J assignments and clone size from that table. The profile shows hundreds of thousands of clones, nearly 95% of them singletons. The germline V and J ends were trimmed by 6 bases and 0 bases, with 13 bases remaining between them. There are 15 residues in the CDR3. Germline loops: CDR1 PRHDT, CDR2 FYEKMQ (reference sequence). To note about this clone: What it binds is not known.

This sequence originates from a man aged 30 to 39 in good health. The chain links TRBV13 to TRBJ2-3; tentative D call: TRBD1 (7 bases). The sequenced sample consisted of naive CD8+ T cells sorted from blood. CDR3 DNA: TGTGCCAGCAGTCCAGGGGGGCATAGCACAGATACGCAGTATTTT. Translation gives CASSPGGHSTDTQYF.